The rows below give T cell receptor beta chains drawn from one sample of a study of blood T cell repertoires in COVID-19. Clones were sequenced by immunoSEQ multiplex PCR, and TCRdb holds only the in-frame ones, with some missing. Here the sample spans under 250,000 clones, around 86% being singletons. Sequenced sample: peripheral blood. The receptor set was obtained from a woman aged 60 to 75 who had recovered from COVID-19. Both conserved end residues are part of each CDR3. Each record gives: CDR3 DNA, CDR3 protein, J gene, clone size, D gene, V gene. A D gene is named only where the DNA matches it firmly. Clone size appears in some rows only: once, few, many, or a class for an expanded clone.

cdr3_nt: TGTGCCAGTAGTCCCATTGGGAGCTCTGGAAACACCATATATTTT; cdr3_aa: CASSPIGSSGNTIYF; j_call: TRBJ1-3; clone_size: .; d_call: .; v_call: TRBV19
cdr3_nt: TGTGCCAGCTCACCTCCAGGGGGCCGGGAGACCCAGTACTTC; cdr3_aa: CASSPPGGRETQYF; j_call: TRBJ2-5; clone_size: .; d_call: TRBD1; v_call: TRBV18
cdr3_nt: TGCGCCAGCAGCCCTGGACCCGGGGGAATGAACACTGAAGCTTTCTTT; cdr3_aa: CASSPGPGGMNTEAFF; j_call: TRBJ1-1; clone_size: .; d_call: .; v_call: TRBV5-1
cdr3_nt: TGTGCCAGCAGCTCAAACCCGGGACAGCTCTATGGCTACACCTTC; cdr3_aa: CASSSNPGQLYGYTF; j_call: TRBJ1-2; clone_size: .; d_call: TRBD1; v_call: TRBV7-6
cdr3_nt: TGTGCCAGCTCAAGACAAGGTGGCAATCAGCCCCAGCATTTT; cdr3_aa: CASSRQGGNQPQHF; j_call: TRBJ1-5; clone_size: .; d_call: .; v_call: TRBV18
cdr3_nt: TGTGCCAGCAGCCAGCAGGGGGTAGGCACAGATACGCAGTATTTT; cdr3_aa: CASSQQGVGTDTQYF; j_call: TRBJ2-3; clone_size: once; d_call: TRBD1; v_call: TRBV14
cdr3_nt: TGTGCCAGCAGTTACCGACTCTCGGGCACAGATACGCAGTATTTT; cdr3_aa: CASSYRLSGTDTQYF; j_call: TRBJ2-3; clone_size: once; d_call: .; v_call: TRBV6-5
cdr3_nt: TGTGCCAGCAGCTTGGGACAGGAGAATTCACCCCTCCACTTT; cdr3_aa: CASSLGQENSPLHF; j_call: TRBJ1-6; clone_size: .; d_call: TRBD1; v_call: TRBV7-9
cdr3_nt: TGTGCCAGCAGCCGCACTTGGACACCCCACACCGGGGAGCTGTTTTTT; cdr3_aa: CASSRTWTPHTGELFF; j_call: TRBJ2-2; clone_size: few; d_call: .; v_call: TRBV4-2
cdr3_nt: TGTGCCAGCAGTTCCAAGAACAGTCCCCGCGAATACAATGAGCAGTTCTTC; cdr3_aa: CASSSKNSPREYNEQFF; j_call: TRBJ2-1; clone_size: .; d_call: .; v_call: TRBV28
cdr3_nt: TGTGCCAGCAGCCCCCGAGGGGGCGATTCTTATGGCTACACCTTC; cdr3_aa: CASSPRGGDSYGYTF; j_call: TRBJ1-2; clone_size: .; d_call: TRBD1; v_call: TRBV7-2
cdr3_nt: TGTGCCAGCAGTCCCTTAGGGGAGCTGTTTTTT; cdr3_aa: CASSPLGELFF; j_call: TRBJ2-2; clone_size: .; d_call: .; v_call: TRBV7-9
cdr3_nt: TGTGCCATCAGTATGACGGAGTACCAAGAGACCCAGTACTTC; cdr3_aa: CAISMTEYQETQYF; j_call: TRBJ2-5; clone_size: .; d_call: .; v_call: TRBV10-3
cdr3_nt: TGTGCCAGCAGCCAAGTGGGGACAGGGTCAGATACGCAGTATTTT; cdr3_aa: CASSQVGTGSDTQYF; j_call: TRBJ2-3; clone_size: once; d_call: TRBD1; v_call: TRBV3-1/TRBV3-2
cdr3_nt: TGCGCCAGCAGCTTGGACGGGTATGTTGGGGCAGGCGGCCAAAAGTTGTACTTC; cdr3_aa: CASSLDGYVGAGGQKLYF; j_call: TRBJ2-4; clone_size: .; d_call: .; v_call: TRBV5-1
cdr3_nt: TGTGCCAGCAGCTTAAGTCGTAGCGGGGGGGCTTGGGATACGCAGTATTTT; cdr3_aa: CASSLSRSGGAWDTQYF; j_call: TRBJ2-3; clone_size: .; d_call: TRBD2; v_call: TRBV11-2
cdr3_nt: TGTGCCAGCAGCGCAAGGACAGGGCGGGAGGGCTCACCCCTCCACTTT; cdr3_aa: CASSARTGREGSPLHF; j_call: TRBJ1-6; clone_size: .; d_call: TRBD1; v_call: TRBV9
cdr3_nt: TGTGCCAGCAGCTTTGGACGGGGGGCCTACGAGCAGTACTTC; cdr3_aa: CASSFGRGAYEQYF; j_call: TRBJ2-7; clone_size: .; d_call: TRBD2; v_call: TRBV5-4
cdr3_nt: TGCAGCGTTCGTTCCAGGGGTAGCAATCAGCCCCAGCATTTT; cdr3_aa: CSVRSRGSNQPQHF; j_call: TRBJ1-5; clone_size: few; d_call: .; v_call: TRBV29-1
cdr3_nt: TGCGCCAGCAGGTCGGCTCAGGGACAGGGGAACACTGAAGCTTTCTTT; cdr3_aa: CASRSAQGQGNTEAFF; j_call: TRBJ1-1; clone_size: .; d_call: TRBD1; v_call: TRBV5-1
cdr3_nt: TGTGCCAGCAGCCAATCACAGGGGACCTATGGCTACACCTTC; cdr3_aa: CASSQSQGTYGYTF; j_call: TRBJ1-2; clone_size: once; d_call: TRBD1; v_call: TRBV14
cdr3_nt: TGTGCCAGCAGTTGGGAGAAGCGGGGGGGCCAAGAGACCCAGTACTTC; cdr3_aa: CASSWEKRGGQETQYF; j_call: TRBJ2-5; clone_size: few; d_call: TRBD2; v_call: TRBV6-5
cdr3_nt: TGTGCCGGGCAGGGGGCTGGTCAGCCCCAGCATTTT; cdr3_aa: CAGQGAGQPQHF; j_call: TRBJ1-5; clone_size: .; d_call: TRBD1; v_call: TRBV6-5
cdr3_nt: TGTGCCATCAGTGAACAGGAGAATCCTAACTATGGCTACACCTTC; cdr3_aa: CAISEQENPNYGYTF; j_call: TRBJ1-2; clone_size: few; d_call: .; v_call: TRBV10-3
cdr3_nt: TGTGCCAGCACCTACGGACAGGGGGAGAAGCAGCCCCAGCATTTT; cdr3_aa: CASTYGQGEKQPQHF; j_call: TRBJ1-5; clone_size: .; d_call: TRBD1; v_call: TRBV6-6
cdr3_nt: TGTGCCAGCTCACCACCGCGGGGAGGTACCTACGAGCAGTACTTC; cdr3_aa: CASSPPRGGTYEQYF; j_call: TRBJ2-7; clone_size: .; d_call: .; v_call: TRBV18
cdr3_nt: TGCAGCGTTGAAGAGGACAGGTGGGGCTATGGCTACACCTTC; cdr3_aa: CSVEEDRWGYGYTF; j_call: TRBJ1-2; clone_size: .; d_call: TRBD1; v_call: TRBV29-1
cdr3_nt: TGTGCCAGTAGTATGAACCGGGGGGGCAATCAGCCCCAGCATTTT; cdr3_aa: CASSMNRGGNQPQHF; j_call: TRBJ1-5; clone_size: .; d_call: .; v_call: TRBV19
cdr3_nt: TGTGCCAGCAGCAAAACAGGGACCTGCTCTGGGGCCAACGTCCTGACTTTC; cdr3_aa: CASSKTGTCSGANVLTF; j_call: TRBJ2-6; clone_size: .; d_call: .; v_call: TRBV21-1
cdr3_nt: TGTGCCACCAGCGGTTACAACCAGCCCCAGCATTTT; cdr3_aa: CATSGYNQPQHF; j_call: TRBJ1-5; clone_size: .; d_call: .; v_call: TRBV15
cdr3_nt: TGTGCCAGCAGCACCGAAGGGACAGGGGAAGAGACCCAGTACTTC; cdr3_aa: CASSTEGTGEETQYF; j_call: TRBJ2-5; clone_size: many; d_call: TRBD1; v_call: TRBV11-3